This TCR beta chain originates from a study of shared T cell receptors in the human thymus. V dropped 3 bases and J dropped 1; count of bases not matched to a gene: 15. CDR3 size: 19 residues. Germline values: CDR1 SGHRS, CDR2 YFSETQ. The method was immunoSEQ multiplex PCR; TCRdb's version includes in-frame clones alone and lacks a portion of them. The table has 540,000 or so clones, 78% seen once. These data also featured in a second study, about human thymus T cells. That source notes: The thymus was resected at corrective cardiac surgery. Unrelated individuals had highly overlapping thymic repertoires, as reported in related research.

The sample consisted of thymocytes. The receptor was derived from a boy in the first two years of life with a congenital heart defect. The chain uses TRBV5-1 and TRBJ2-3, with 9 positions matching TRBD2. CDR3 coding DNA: TGCGCCAGCAGCTCCTTCATCAGGGCGGGAGGGCCTGGCACAGATACGCAGTATTTT. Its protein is CASSSFIRAGGPGTDTQYF.